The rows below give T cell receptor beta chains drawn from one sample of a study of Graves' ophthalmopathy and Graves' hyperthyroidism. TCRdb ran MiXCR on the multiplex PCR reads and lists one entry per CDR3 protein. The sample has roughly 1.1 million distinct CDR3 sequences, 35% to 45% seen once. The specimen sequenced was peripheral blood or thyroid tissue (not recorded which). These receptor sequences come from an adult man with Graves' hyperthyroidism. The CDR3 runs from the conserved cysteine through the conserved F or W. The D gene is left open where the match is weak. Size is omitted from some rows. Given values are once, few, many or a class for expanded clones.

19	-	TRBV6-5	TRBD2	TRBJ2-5	CASSYGSVFGTRRGETQYF	TGTGCCAGCAGTTACGGCTCGGTTTTCGGGACTAGGCGGGGGGAGACCCAGTACTTC
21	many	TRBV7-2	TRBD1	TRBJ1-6	CASSLATYLGWDRGPNSPLHF	TGTGCCAGCAGCTTAGCGACATATCTAGGGTGGGACAGGGGTCCTAATTCACCCCTCCACTTT
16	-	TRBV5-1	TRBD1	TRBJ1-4	CASSLPDRGRDEKLFF	TGCGCCAGCAGCCTACCGGACAGGGGGCGCGATGAAAAACTGTTTTTT
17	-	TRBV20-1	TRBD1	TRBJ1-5	CSGRRSGGSRSNQPQHF	TGCAGTGGAAGGAGGTCAGGGGGCAGTCGGAGCAATCAGCCCCAGCATTTT
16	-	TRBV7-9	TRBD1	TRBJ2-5	CASSPQAQGAQETQYF	TGTGCCAGCAGCCCCCAGGCACAGGGGGCCCAAGAGACCCAGTACTTC
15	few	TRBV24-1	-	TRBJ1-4	CATGTEQRGDEKLFF	TGTGCCACGGGAACCGAACAGCGGGGGGATGAAAAACTGTTTTTT
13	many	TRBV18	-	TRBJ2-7	CASSRGADYEQYF	TGTGCCAGCTCACGAGGCGCCGACTACGAGCAGTACTTC
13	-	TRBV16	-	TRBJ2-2	CASSQMTTGELFF	TGTGCCAGCAGTCAAATGACCACCGGGGAGCTGTTTTTT
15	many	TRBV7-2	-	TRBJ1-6	CASSFYGTVNSPLHF	TGTGCCAGCAGCTTCTACGGGACTGTGAATTCACCCCTCCACTTT
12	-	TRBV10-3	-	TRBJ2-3	CAIGDSTDTQYF	TGTGCCATCGGGGACAGCACAGATACGCAGTATTTT
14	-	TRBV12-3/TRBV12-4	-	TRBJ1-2	CASGQQQGLDGYTF	TGTGCCAGCGGTCAACAACAGGGTCTAGATGGCTACACCTTC
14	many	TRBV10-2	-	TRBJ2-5	CASSEARFGETQYF	TGCGCCAGCAGTGAGGCAAGGTTCGGCGAGACCCAGTACTTC
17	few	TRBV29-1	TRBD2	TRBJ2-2	CSVLGAGRKNYTGELFF	TGCAGCGTGCTCGGAGCGGGGAGGAAAAACTACACCGGGGAGCTGTTTTTT
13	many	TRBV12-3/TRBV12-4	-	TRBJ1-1	CASSLVAGAEAFF	TGTGCCAGCAGTTTAGTAGCTGGGGCTGAAGCTTTCTTT
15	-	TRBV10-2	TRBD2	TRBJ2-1	CASSDNSGSVDEQFF	TGCGCCAGCAGTGATAATAGCGGGAGTGTCGATGAGCAGTTCTTC
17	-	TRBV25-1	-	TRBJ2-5	CASSPPLWHGSLATQYF	TGTGCCAGCTCACCACCGTTGTGGCACGGGTCTCTGGCGACCCAGTACTTC
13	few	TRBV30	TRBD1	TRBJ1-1	CAWLQGGTTEAFF	TGTGCCTGGCTCCAGGGGGGGACGACTGAAGCTTTCTTT
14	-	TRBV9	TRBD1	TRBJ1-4	CASSAGTGAEKLFF	TGTGCCAGCAGCGCAGGGACAGGGGCTGAAAAACTGTTTTTT
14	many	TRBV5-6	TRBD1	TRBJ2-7	CASSLEDRYYEQYF	TGTGCCAGCAGCTTGGAGGACAGGTACTACGAGCAGTACTTC
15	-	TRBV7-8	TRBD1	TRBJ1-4	CASSSPGQTNEKLFF	TGTGCCAGCAGCTCACCGGGACAGACTAATGAAAAACTGTTTTTT
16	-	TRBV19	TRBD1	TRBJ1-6	CASSEFGTERYSPLHF	TGTGCCAGTAGTGAATTTGGGACAGAAAGATATTCACCCCTCCACTTT
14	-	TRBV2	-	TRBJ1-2	CASSAGGVVYGYTF	TGTGCCAGCAGTGCGGGAGGGGTCGTGTATGGCTACACCTTC
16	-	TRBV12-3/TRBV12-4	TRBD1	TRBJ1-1	CASRHTRTGGDGAAFF	TGTGCCAGCAGACACACCCGGACAGGGGGCGATGGTGCAGCTTTCTTT
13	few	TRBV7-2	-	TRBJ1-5	CAGSLDRNQPQHF	TGTGCCGGCAGCTTAGATCGGAATCAGCCCCAGCATTTT
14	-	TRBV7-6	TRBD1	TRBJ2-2	CASSLRQGNGELFF	TGTGCCAGCAGCTTGAGACAGGGAAACGGGGAGCTGTTTTTT
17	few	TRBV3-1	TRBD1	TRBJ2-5	CASSQEPPDRGQETQYF	TGTGCCAGCAGCCAAGAACCCCCCGACAGGGGTCAAGAGACCCAGTACTTC
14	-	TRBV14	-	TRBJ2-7	CASNPHPRPVLGYF	TGTGCCAGCAACCCCCATCCGCGGCCTGTACTTGGGTACTTC
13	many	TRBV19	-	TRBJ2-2	CASRQGGTGELFF	TGTGCCAGCAGACAGGGAGGGACCGGGGAGCTGTTTTTT
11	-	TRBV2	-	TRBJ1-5	CASSVGGRQHF	TGTGCCAGCAGTGTGGGGGGCCGTCAGCATTTT
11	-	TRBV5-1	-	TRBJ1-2	CASRTENGYTF	TGCGCCAGCCGGACAGAAAATGGCTACACCTTC
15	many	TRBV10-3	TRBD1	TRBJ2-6	CAITGTVSGANVLTF	TGTGCCATCACCGGGACAGTCTCTGGGGCCAACGTCCTGACTTTC
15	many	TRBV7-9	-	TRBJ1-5	CASSLGDYSNQPQHF	TGTGCCAGCAGCTTAGGGGATTATAGCAATCAGCCCCAGCATTTT
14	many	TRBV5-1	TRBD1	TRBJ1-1	CASSPGQGVPEAFF	TGCGCCAGCAGCCCGGGACAGGGCGTCCCTGAAGCTTTCTTT
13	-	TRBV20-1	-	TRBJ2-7	CSGAGAGVFEQYF	TGCAGTGGTGCGGGGGCGGGAGTCTTCGAGCAGTACTTC
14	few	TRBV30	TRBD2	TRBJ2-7	CAWSVSSGFYEQYF	TGTGCCTGGAGTGTTTCTAGCGGGTTTTACGAGCAGTACTTC
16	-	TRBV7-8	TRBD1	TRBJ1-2	CASSAFGTGGYYGYTF	TGTGCCAGCAGCGCCTTCGGGACAGGGGGTTACTATGGCTACACCTTC
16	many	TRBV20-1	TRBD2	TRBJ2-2	CSARLAGNPNTGELFF	TGCAGTGCTAGGCTAGCGGGGAATCCTAACACCGGGGAGCTGTTTTTT
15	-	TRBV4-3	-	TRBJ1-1	CASSQVQGGGTEAFF	TGCGCCAGCAGCCAAGTGCAGGGTGGGGGCACTGAAGCTTTCTTT
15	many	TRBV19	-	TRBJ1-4	CASSSTTGEKEKLFF	TGTGCCAGTAGCAGCACCACGGGGGAGAAAGAAAAACTGTTTTTT
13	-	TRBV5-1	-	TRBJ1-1	CASSDSLITEAFF	TGCGCCAGCAGCGATAGTCTGATCACTGAAGCTTTCTTT
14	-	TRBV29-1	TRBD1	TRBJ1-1	CSVVGGDATNEAFF	TGCAGCGTTGTAGGGGGCGATGCAACTAATGAAGCTTTCTTT
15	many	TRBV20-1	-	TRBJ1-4	CSASNPPATNEKLFF	TGCAGTGCTAGTAATCCCCCTGCAACTAATGAAAAACTGTTTTTT
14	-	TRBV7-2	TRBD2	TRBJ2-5	CASSQAGTKETQYF	TGTGCCAGCAGCCAGGCCGGGACTAAAGAGACCCAGTACTTC
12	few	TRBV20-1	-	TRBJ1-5	CSARGRDQPQHF	TGCAGTGCTAGGGGTAGAGATCAGCCCCAGCATTTT
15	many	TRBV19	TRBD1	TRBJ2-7	CASSPGTGYSYEQYF	TGTGCCAGTAGTCCCGGGACAGGGTACTCCTACGAGCAGTACTTC
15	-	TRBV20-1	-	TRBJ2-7	CSARDTGLLAAGQYF	TGCAGTGCTAGAGATACGGGGCTTTTAGCGGCCGGGCAGTACTTC
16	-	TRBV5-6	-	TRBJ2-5	CASSLMVAALEETQYF	TGTGCCAGCAGCTTAATGGTAGCGGCGTTGGAAGAGACCCAGTACTTC
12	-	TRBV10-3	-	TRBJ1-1	CVISEGSLEAFF	TGTGTCATCAGTGAGGGCAGCCTTGAAGCTTTCTTT
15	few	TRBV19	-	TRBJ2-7	CASSIRGRGGYEQYF	TGTGCCAGTAGTATTAGGGGGAGAGGCGGCTACGAGCAGTACTTC
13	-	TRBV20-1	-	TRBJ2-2	CSARDGDTGELFF	TGCAGTGCTAGAGATGGGGACACCGGGGAGCTGTTTTTT
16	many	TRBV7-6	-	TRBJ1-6	CASSLRGRPSDSPLHF	TGTGCCAGCAGCTTACGGGGGCGCCCGTCGGATTCACCCCTCCACTTT